These 23 T cell receptor beta chains were sequenced from one sample in a study of T cell responses to AZD1222 COVID-19 vaccine. Repertoires were generated with immunoSEQ multiplex PCR, while TCRdb's copy carries only in-frame clones and drops some. The sample lists nearly 110,000 clones, 80% to 95% seen once, with roughly 6.2% in the top ten. Material: peripheral blood, obtained 28 days after the second AZD1222 dose. The receptors stem from an adult who received the AZD1222 COVID-19 vaccine.

V usage is TRBV15 and J usage is TRBJ2-7, with D tentatively TRBD1 or TRBD2 (5 bases each). The germline CDR1 and CDR2 sequences are LNHNV and YYDKDF (reference sequence). Trimming pared 5 bases from V and 3 bases from J, leaving 17 bases between. The CDR3 has 15 amino acids. CDR3 bases: TGTGCCACCAGCTCCCCGGGGACCCTGGACTACGAGCAGTACTTC. Amino acid sequence: CATSSPGTLDYEQYF.

The V and J genes are TRBV6-6 and TRBJ1-3; D is undetermined. Trimming took 2 bases from V and 0 from J, leaving 11 bases between them. CDR1 is MNHNY, CDR2 SVGAGI, per germline (reference sequence). This CDR3 region has 16 residues. This chain's CDR3 is CASSYLTSGSGNTIYF. In DNA form, the CDR3 reads TGTGCCAGCAGTTACCTAACTAGCGGCTCTGGAAACACCATATATTTT.

The V and J genes are TRBV3-1 (or the pseudogene TRBV3-2) and TRBJ1-5, with 10 bases lining up with TRBD1. Looked up from germline, CDR1 is LGHDT and CDR2 is YNNKEL (reference sequence). The CDR3 runs to 15 residues. Losses at the gene ends were 3 bases for V and 4 bases for J; bases not matched to a gene: 3. DNA for the CDR3: TGTGCCAGCAGCCAGACAGGGGGCCCAAATCAGCCCCAGCATTTT. Translating it yields CASSQTGGPNQPQHF.

This sequence joins TRBV7-9 and TRBJ2-5; D is unresolved. The V end lost 1 base, the J end lost 2 bases, and 5 bases lay between the germline ends. The CDR3 spans 13 residues. CDR1 is SEHNR, CDR2 FQNEAQ, per germline (reference sequence). As DNA, the CDR3 is TGTGCCAGCAGCTTAGTACGGCAAGAGACCCAGTACTTC. Residues: CASSLVRQETQYF.

The chain has TRBV9 and TRBJ2-1; D unclear. The V and J ends lost 1 base and 6 bases respectively, with 5 bases between them. CDR1 SGDLS and CDR2 YYNGEE come from the germline V gene. The CDR3 is 12 residues long. This CDR3 reads CASSVTLNEQFF. The CDR3 nucleotides are TGTGCCAGCAGCGTAACTCTCAATGAGCAGTTCTTC.

The chain joins TRBV2 to TRBJ1-2; no reliable D call. CDR1 and CDR2 (germline): SNHLY, FYNNEI. V gave up 3 bases and J gave up 0 bases, with 8 bases separating them. This CDR3 is 14 amino acids long. In nucleotides, the CDR3 is TGTGCCAGCAGTGAGCCCGCTTCTAACTATGGCTACACCTTC. Translating it yields CASSEPASNYGYTF.

This chain joins TRBV12-5 and TRBJ2-1, with D uncertain. CDR1 LGHNT and CDR2 FRNRAP come from the germline V gene. The CDR3 sequence is 11 residues long. V was trimmed by 1 base and J by 7 bases, leaving 2 bases between them. CDR3 sequence reads: CASGLGNEQFF. In DNA, the CDR3 is TGTGCTAGTGGTTTGGGGAATGAGCAGTTCTTC.

This rearrangement joins TRBV6-5 to TRBJ1-6, with D unclear. Trimming removed 2 bases at V and 9 bases at J, with 14 bases between. Germline CDR1 MNHEY, CDR2 SVGAGI. CDR3 length equals 15 residues. CDR3 in amino acids: CASSYTMGVGSPLHF. For the CDR3, the DNA is TGTGCCAGCAGTTACACAATGGGTGTGGGTTCACCCCTCCACTTT.

The chain combines TRBV11-2 with TRBJ1-2; possible D gene TRBD1, 6 bases. The germline CDR1 and CDR2 sequences are SGHAT and FQNNGV. The V end was cut by 0 bases, the J end by 7 bases, with 15 bases between. The CDR3 contains 15 residues. The CDR3 is CASSLDRGAEVGYTF. CDR3 coding DNA: TGTGCCAGCAGCTTAGATCGGGGGGCTGAAGTTGGCTACACCTTC.

J is TRBJ1-1 and V is TRBV6-5; 10 nucleotides line up with TRBD1. Germline-derived CDR1 and CDR2 are MNHEY and SVGAGI. V dropped 2 bases and J dropped 11; count of bases not matched to a gene: 2. The CDR3 has 12 residues. The CDR3 loop is CASSYDRGHAFF. Written as DNA, the CDR3 is TGTGCCAGCAGTTACGACAGGGGGCATGCTTTCTTT.

In DNA, the CDR3 is TGTGCCAGCAGGGGAACCGGGGAGCTGTTTTTT. Encoded protein: CASRGTGELFF. The V gene is TRBV6-5, the J gene TRBJ2-2; D gene ambiguous. Trimming cost V 6 bases and J 5 bases, with 4 bases left between them. CDR3 length: 11 amino acids. Germline V gives CDR1 MNHEY, CDR2 SVGAGI.

This sequence joins TRBV30 and TRBJ2-1; TRBD2 agrees at 7 bases. CDR1 and CDR2 from the germline V gene are GTSNPN and SVGIG (reference sequence). The CDR3 runs to 13 residues. Trimming removed 5 bases from V and 7 bases from J; junction bases left unmatched: 8. The CDR3 sequence: CAWERDLGNEQFF. The CDR3 nucleotides read TGTGCCTGGGAGCGGGATCTTGGGAATGAGCAGTTCTTC. Using reference TRBV30 and TRBJ2-1 for the parts outside the CDR3, the full variable domain is SQTIHQWPATLVQPVGSPLSLECTVEGTSNPNLYWYRQAAGRGLQLLFYSVGIGQISSEVPQNLSASRPQDRQFILSSKKLLLSDSGFYLCAWERDLGNEQFFGPGTRLTVL.

This clone appeared once. The CDR3 bases are TGCGCCAGCAGCCTCCGGGACGCCGGCTACGAGCAGTACTTC. It yields the protein CASSLRDAGYEQYF. The chain is built from TRBV5-1 and TRBJ2-7; either TRBD1 or TRBD2 may supply D (5 bases each). Germline loops: CDR1 SGHRS, CDR2 YFSETQ. CDR3 length equals 14 residues. The ends were cut back, 4 bases at V and 3 bases at J, with 14 bases in the middle. The variable domain in full, completed from reference TRBV5-1 and TRBJ2-7, reads KAGVTQTPRYLIKTRGQQVTLSCSPISGHRSVSWYQQTPGQGLQFLFEYFSETQRNKGNFPGRFSGRQFSNSRSEMNVSTLELGDSALYLCASSLRDAGYEQYFGPGTRLTVT.

The V call is TRBV10-1, the J call TRBJ1-1; 7 nucleotides match TRBD1. The CDR3 covers 15 residues. CDR1 and CDR2 (germline): WNHNN, SYGVQD (reference sequence). The junction had 7 bases not matched to a gene; V was cut back by 3 bases and J by 3 bases. The CDR3 loop is CASSDTGQAYTEAFF. The DNA of the CDR3 is TGCGCCAGCAGTGACACCGGACAGGCGTACACTGAAGCTTTCTTT.

The chain couples TRBV4-3 to TRBJ2-7, with D perhaps matching TRBD2 (5 bases). The CDR3 runs to 16 residues. CDR1 is LGHNA, CDR2 YSLEER, per germline. V was shortened by 4 bases and J by 7 bases, with 23 bases between the two germline ends. The CDR3 loop reads CASSPGIGRRSGEQYF. The CDR3 bases are TGCGCCAGCAGCCCAGGAATCGGCAGAAGGTCGGGGGAGCAGTACTTC.

V is TRBV7-6 and J is TRBJ2-3; TRBD2 might be the D (6 bases). This CDR3 has 14 residues. Germline CDR1 SGHVS, CDR2 FNYEAQ. V was shortened by 1 base and J by 6 bases, with 11 bases between the two germline ends. This CDR3 is CASSLGRGLDTQYF. CDR3 nucleotides: TGTGCCAGCAGCTTAGGGCGGGGATTGGATACGCAGTATTTT.

This clone was seen a handful of times. CDR3 in amino acids: CASSPERGFQPQHF. The CDR3 nucleotides read TGTGCCAGCTCACCAGAGAGGGGGTTTCAGCCCCAGCATTTT. The rearrangement uses TRBV18 and TRBJ1-5; D is perhaps TRBD1 (6 bases). V was shortened by 2 bases and J by 6 bases, with 11 bases between the two germline ends. This CDR3 is built from 14 residues. Germline assignment: CDR1 KGHSH and CDR2 LQKENI.

This clone was observed once. The chain combines TRBV20-1 with TRBJ2-7, with 10 bases lining up with TRBD2. V gave up 3 bases and J gave up 3 bases; unmatched junction bases: 5. The V gene's germline CDR1 is DFQATT and CDR2 SNEGSKA (reference sequence). There are 14 residues in the CDR3. The CDR3 sequence: CSASKREGNYEQYF. CDR3 coding DNA: TGCAGTGCTAGTAAGCGGGAGGGGAACTACGAGCAGTACTTC.

The J gene is TRBJ1-2, the V gene TRBV2, with 10 bases identical to TRBD1. This CDR3 contains 14 residues. Per germline, CDR1 SNHLY and CDR2 FYNNEI. The J segment lost 5 bases and the V segment lost 10 bases, leaving 10 bases of the junction unmatched. CDR3: CATRQGALRYGYTF. CDR3 in DNA: TGTGCCACCCGACAGGGGGCGCTTCGGTATGGCTACACCTTC.

A single count supports this clone. CDR3 bases: TGTGCCAGCAGTTTGGCGGGACAGGGTTTGACTGAAGCTTTCTTT. Amino acid sequence: CASSLAGQGLTEAFF. V usage is TRBV27 and J usage is TRBJ1-1; the match to TRBD1 covers 9 bases. The CDR3 has 15 amino acids. Germline V gives CDR1 MNHEY, CDR2 SMNVEV (reference sequence). Germline trimming cut 3 bases from V and 5 bases from J; bases unmatched to any gene: 7.

The V and J genes are TRBV29-1 and TRBJ1-3; D is undetermined. The germline V and J ends were trimmed by 3 bases and 2 bases, with 8 bases remaining between them. This CDR3 is 13 amino acids long. Germline-derived CDR1 and CDR2 are SQVTM and ANQGSEA. CDR3: CSVDSTTGNTIYF. CDR3 in DNA: TGCAGCGTTGATTCTACTACTGGAAACACCATATATTTT.

The chain has TRBV9 and TRBJ2-1, with D uncertain. V was shortened by 2 bases and J by 0 bases, with 9 bases between the two germline ends. The CDR3 sequence is 15 residues long. Germline-derived CDR1 and CDR2 are SGDLS and YYNGEE. The CDR3 DNA sequence: TGTGCCAGCAGCGTCAGTATTGGCTCCTACAATGAGCAGTTCTTC. Translation: CASSVSIGSYNEQFF. The whole variable domain, remainder taken from reference TRBV9 and TRBJ2-1, is DSGVTQTPKHLITATGQRVTLRCSPRSGDLSVYWYQQSLDQGLQFLIQYYNGEERAKGNILERFSAQQFPDLHSELNLSSLELGDSALYFCASSVSIGSYNEQFFGPGTRLTVL.

The chain couples TRBV11-2 to TRBJ2-7, with a possible D match to TRBD2 (5 bases). Trimming left V 6 bases short and J 6 bases short, with 12 bases between. This CDR3 spans 12 amino acids. Looked up from germline, CDR1 is SGHAT and CDR2 is FQNNGV. The CDR3 here is CASSPRRREQYF. CDR3 nucleotide sequence: TGTGCCAGCAGTCCCCGGAGGCGCGAGCAGTACTTC.